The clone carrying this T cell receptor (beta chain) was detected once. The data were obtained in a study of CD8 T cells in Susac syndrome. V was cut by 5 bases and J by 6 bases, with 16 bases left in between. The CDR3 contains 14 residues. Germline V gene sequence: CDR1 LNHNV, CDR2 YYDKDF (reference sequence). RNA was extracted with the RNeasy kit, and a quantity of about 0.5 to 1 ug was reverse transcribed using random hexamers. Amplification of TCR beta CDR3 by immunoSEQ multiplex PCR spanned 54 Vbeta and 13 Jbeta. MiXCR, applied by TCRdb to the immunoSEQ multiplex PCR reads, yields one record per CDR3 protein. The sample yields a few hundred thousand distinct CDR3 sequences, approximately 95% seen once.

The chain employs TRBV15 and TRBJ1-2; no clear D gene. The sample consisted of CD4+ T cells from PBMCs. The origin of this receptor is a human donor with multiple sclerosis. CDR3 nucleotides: TGTGCCACCAGCCTAGGCCTGCTTAAAGATGGCTACACCTTC. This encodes CATSLGLLKDGYTF.